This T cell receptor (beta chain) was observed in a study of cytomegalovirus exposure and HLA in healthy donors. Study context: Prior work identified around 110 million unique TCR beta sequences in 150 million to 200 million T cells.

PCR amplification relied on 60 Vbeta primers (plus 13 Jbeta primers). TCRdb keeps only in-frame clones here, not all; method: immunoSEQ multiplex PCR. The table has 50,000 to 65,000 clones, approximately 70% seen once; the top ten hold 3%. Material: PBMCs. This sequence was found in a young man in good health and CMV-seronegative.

The DNA for the CDR3 is TGTGCCAGCAGACCGGGACAGGGAAGGGTGCAGTACTTC. Protein product: CASRPGQGRVQYF. The chain couples TRBV27 to TRBJ2-7; 9 bases are a match to TRBD1. The CDR3 is 13 amino acids. Germline V gene sequence: CDR1 MNHEY, CDR2 SMNVEV (reference sequence). V lost 6 bases, J lost 9 bases, and 9 bases stayed unmatched.